This entry is about one T cell receptor beta chain. As yet, its antigen is unknown. This record belongs to a study of persistence of HIV-infected CD4 T cells. General study points: TCRbeta richness was lower in CMV- and Gag-responding cells than in anti-CD3/anti-CD28-responding cells.

The V end was cut by 7 bases, the J end by 0 bases, with 16 bases between. Germline lookup yields CDR1 MDHEN and CDR2 SYDVKM. CDR3 length: 15 amino acids. The libraries were made with immunoSEQ version 4 in survey mode. Sequencing was performed with immunoSEQ multiplex PCR; in TCRdb, only in-frame clones are kept and a portion is missing. Of under 40,000 clones listed, roughly three quarters were seen once; the top ten hold 1.4%. Overlapping HIV-1 Gag 15-mer peptides at roughly 1 ug per peptide per mL were used. Sorting selected CD4+ T cells upregulating both CD40 ligand and CD69. CD4+ T cell counts exceeded 400 cells/uL; CMV serology was positive.

The sequencing used CD4+ T cells sorted from PBMCs after 18-hour stimulation, collected from a patient who received antiretroviral therapy. The V and J genes are TRBV28 and TRBJ2-7; D is ambiguous. The source is an adult man with HIV who was CMV-seropositive. The CDR3 DNA follows: TGTGCCAGCACAGTGGGCCCACGGAACTCCTACGAGCAGTACTTC. Protein: CASTVGPRNSYEQYF.